This TCR beta chain was profiled in a study of shared clonotypes between healthy human individuals. For this clone: The antigen is undetermined.

This was a deep-level run. The input for sorted-subset replicate PCRs was 150 to 200 ng DNA, about 29,000 T cell genomes. The protocol was immunoSEQ multiplex PCR, while the TCRdb copy is restricted to in-frame clones and leaves out a portion. The data contain roughly 1 million clones, about three quarters of them singletons. The study's findings and limits: Approximately 4.6% of naive CD4 clonotypes were common to four donors. Even with large depth, rarefaction showed that sorted-subset sequencing was incomplete.

The clonotype comes from a man younger than 30 in good health. The sample consisted of memory CD4+ T cells sorted from blood. Documented subset: CD45RA-negative fraction.

The CDR3 nucleotides read TGCGCCAGCAGCCCCCAGCGCAATGAAAAACTGTTTTTT. Amino acids: CASSPQRNEKLFF. This chain uses TRBV10-1 with TRBJ1-4, with no clear D. Trimming cost V 6 bases and J 5 bases, with 10 bases left between them. The CDR3 totals 13 residues. CDR1 and CDR2 (germline): WNHNN, SYGVQD (reference sequence).